This T cell receptor (beta chain) came from a study of radiotherapy plus CTLA-4 blockade in lung cancer. General observations from the study: How blood T cell clones changed early, along with interferon-beta, reportedly forecast response best. The study found tumor-derived TCR clones expanded in blood after radiotherapy plus ipilimumab.

The CDR3 runs to 15 residues. CDR1 is SEHNR, CDR2 FQNEAQ, per germline (reference sequence). Trimming took off 2 bases at V and 2 bases at J, with 12 bases between the two ends. Assay used: immunoSEQ multiplex PCR; TCRdb lists only in-frame clones, some missing. The sample consists of roughly 98,000 clones, around 83% of them appearing once. This clone has just one count. Its antigen is not known. The V and J genes are TRBV7-9 and TRBJ1-2; D ambiguous. This receptor was obtained from a human donor with non-small cell lung cancer that progressed on radiotherapy plus ipilimumab. The specimen was peripheral blood, collected from a patient treated with radiotherapy plus ipilimumab. In DNA, the CDR3 is TGTGCCAGCAGCTTATGGACGCCTGTCAACTATGGCTACACCTTC. Protein: CASSLWTPVNYGYTF.